The next 17 T cell receptor beta chains were all read from a single sample in a study of blood T cells in healthy people across ages. Sample-barcoded 5' priming and a J-beta primer mix drove a second PCR of roughly 7 to 11 cycles. TCRdb itself ran the 5' RACE reads through MiXCR, one entry per CDR3 protein. The repertoire has around 500,000 distinct CDR3 sequences, around 27% of them found once; the top ten carry under 4.5%. The sample also formed part of further work on T cells of mothers and their children.

Sequencing was done on a sample of blood. The receptors come from a boy aged 2 to 10 in good health.

This clonotype was counted ten times or more. V is TRBV2 and J is TRBJ2-5; TRBD2 aligns across 8 bases. The V and J ends lost 8 bases and 5 bases, in that order; junction bases with no gene match: 10. This CDR3 is built from 14 residues. Looked up from germline, CDR1 is SNHLY and CDR2 is FYNNEI. The CDR3 bases are TGTGCCAGCTGGAGAGCGGGAGAGCAGGAGACCCAGTACTTC. It translates to CASWRAGEQETQYF.

This clonotype was seen more than once but under ten times. J is TRBJ2-1 and V is TRBV7-9; no clear D gene. Germline V lookup: CDR1 SEHNR, CDR2 FQNEAQ (reference sequence). V shed 5 bases and J shed 5 bases, with 7 bases lying between them. The CDR3 loop spans 12 amino acids. The CDR3 DNA is TGTGCCAGCAGCGCCAGCAACAATGAGCAGTTCTTC. It is translated as CASSASNNEQFF.

The V call is TRBV12-3 or TRBV12-4, the J call TRBJ1-6; D call uncertain. This CDR3 has 15 amino acids. V gave up 2 bases and J gave up 5 bases, with 10 bases separating them. The CDR3 DNA follows: TGTGCCAGCAGTTTATGGGGAAAGAATAATTCACCCCTCCACTTT. Protein sequence: CASSLWGKNNSPLHF.

This chain connects TRBV28 to TRBJ2-1, with D possibly TRBD1 on 6 matching bases. Germline CDR1 reads MDHEN; CDR2 reads SYDVKM. The CDR3 covers 12 residues. V shed 5 bases and J shed 8 bases, with 10 bases lying between them. CDR3 amino acids: CASSQGSDEQFF. The CDR3 nucleotides are TGTGCCAGCAGTCAGGGGAGCGATGAGCAGTTCTTC.

The V gene is TRBV5-1, the J gene TRBJ2-2; possible D gene TRBD1, 6 bases. Germline CDR1 SGHRS, CDR2 YFSETQ. The germline V and J ends were trimmed by 1 base and 6 bases, with 10 bases remaining between them. This CDR3 has 14 amino acids. Here the CDR3 reads CASSLSGGAGELFF. The CDR3 coding sequence is TGCGCCAGCAGCTTGTCTGGGGGCGCCGGGGAGCTGTTTTTT.

This clonotype was counted between two and nine times. The chain links TRBV12-3 or TRBV12-4 to TRBJ2-1, with 8 bases aligning to TRBD2. The CDR3 extends over 15 amino acids. J was trimmed by 4 bases and V by 2 bases; bases with no gene match: 4. CDR3 amino acids: CASSLSSGYYNEQFF. The CDR3, as DNA: TGTGCCAGCAGTTTATCTAGCGGGTATTACAATGAGCAGTTCTTC.

The rearrangement joins TRBV4-2 to TRBJ2-7, with D perhaps TRBD1 (5 bases). Trimming shortened V by 3 bases and J by 2 bases, and 29 bases separated the two germline ends. CDR1 is LGHNA, CDR2 YNFKEQ, per germline. The CDR3 spans 20 residues. CDR3 residues: CASSHPKWASMDDRAYEQYF. For the CDR3, the DNA is TGTGCCAGCAGCCACCCCAAATGGGCTTCCATGGACGACAGAGCCTACGAGCAGTACTTC.

This rearrangement joins TRBV5-1 to TRBJ1-1; D might be TRBD1 (5 bases). Trimming took 0 bases from V and 2 from J, leaving 8 bases between them. Germline lookup yields CDR1 SGHRS and CDR2 YFSETQ. The CDR3 is made up of 14 amino acids. CDR3 DNA sequence: TGCGCCAGCAGCTTGGACAGGTCAAACACTGAAGCTTTCTTT. Amino acid sequence: CASSLDRSNTEAFF. Drawing the rest from reference TRBV5-1 and TRBJ1-1, the complete variable domain is KAGVTQTPRYLIKTRGQQVTLSCSPISGHRSVSWYQQTPGQGLQFLFEYFSETQRNKGNFPGRFSGRQFSNSRSEMNVSTLELGDSALYLCASSLDRSNTEAFFGQGTRLTVV.

The V and J genes are TRBV6-5 and TRBJ1-4; 8 bases are shared with TRBD1. V lost 5 bases to trimming and J lost 7 bases; unmatched junction nucleotides: 9. The germline CDR1 and CDR2 sequences are MNHEY and SVGAGI. This CDR3 spans 15 amino acids. CDR3 in DNA: TGTGCCAGCAGTCGCTCCGGGACAGGCGGTGAAAAACTGTTTTTT. This codes for CASSRSGTGGEKLFF.

This clonotype has just a few counts. This sequence joins TRBV20-1 and TRBJ2-2, with D perhaps given as TRBD1 or TRBD2 (5 bases each). The CDR3 is 18 residues long. V was shortened by 2 bases and J by 0 bases, with 19 bases between the two germline ends. CDR1 and CDR2 from the germline V gene are DFQATT and SNEGSKA (reference sequence). The CDR3 reads CSARKSGTIITNTGELFF. For the CDR3, the DNA is TGCAGTGCTAGAAAGTCAGGGACGATCATTACGAACACCGGGGAGCTGTTTTTT.

Only a few counts were recorded for this clonotype. The chain has TRBV29-1 and TRBJ1-5, with no clear D. The CDR3 is 14 amino acids. The germline gives CDR1 SQVTM, CDR2 ANQGSEA. V lost 6 bases to trimming and J lost 1 base, with 13 bases between them. The CDR3 DNA reads as TGCAGCGTGCAGCCTGGAGGGAGCAATCAGCCCCAGCATTTT. Protein: CSVQPGGSNQPQHF.

The chain couples TRBV7-6 to TRBJ1-4; D remains unclear. Trimming removed 0 bases from V and 1 base from J, with 9 bases in between. The length of the CDR3 is 16 residues. Germline CDR1 is SGHVS and CDR2 is FNYEAQ. CDR3 DNA: TGTGCCAGCAGCTTAGCGCCGGGAGTAACTAATGAAAAACTGTTTTTT. Protein: CASSLAPGVTNEKLFF.

This chain uses TRBV7-9 with TRBJ2-7, with 9 positions matching TRBD2. The CDR3 extends over 15 amino acids. J lost 3 bases, V lost 4 bases, and 7 bases had no gene match. Germline values: CDR1 SEHNR, CDR2 FQNEAQ (reference sequence). DNA for the CDR3: TGTGCCAGCAGCTCCCGGCGGGGGGGCCTCTACGAGCAGTACTTC. Protein product: CASSSRRGGLYEQYF.

V gene TRBV9 combines with J gene TRBJ2-7; D call uncertain. The CDR3 totals 14 residues. Germline V gene data show CDR1 as SGDLS and CDR2 as YYNGEE. V gave up 3 bases and J gave up 4 bases, with 14 bases separating them. CDR3 protein: CASSGGTNDYEQYF. Written as DNA, the CDR3 is TGTGCCAGCAGCGGTGGCACGAATGATTACGAGCAGTACTTC.

The rearrangement uses TRBV7-2 and TRBJ2-4; 10 positions match TRBD2. The germline V gene has CDR1 SGHTA and CDR2 FQGNSA. Losses at the gene ends were 5 bases for V and 5 bases for J; bases not matched to a gene: 6. The length of the CDR3 is 15 residues. The DNA for the CDR3 is TGTGCCAGCAGCCGCATTCTAGCGGGGGAAAACATTCAGTACTTC. This sequence encodes CASSRILAGENIQYF. Filled out from reference TRBV7-2 and TRBJ2-4, the complete variable domain reads GAGVSQSPSNKVTEKGKDVELRCDPISGHTALYWYRQSLGQGLEFLIYFQGNSAPDKSGLPSDRFSAERTGGSVSTLTIQRTQQEDSAVYLCASSRILAGENIQYFGAGTRLSVL.

The V and J genes are TRBV5-1 and TRBJ2-7, with 11 bases identical to TRBD2. CDR1 is SGHRS and CDR2 is YFSETQ in the germline V gene. The CDR3 runs 19 residues. V gave up 0 bases and J gave up 3 bases; unmatched junction bases: 14. Here the CDR3 DNA reads TGCGCCAGCAGCTTGGGCGGTGCTACTAGCGGGAGCCATATCTACGAGCAGTACTTC. Translation: CASSLGGATSGSHIYEQYF.

V is TRBV7-9 and J is TRBJ1-1; D might be TRBD1 (5 bases). The V end lost 0 bases, the J end lost 1 base, and 9 bases lay between the germline ends. The CDR3 is 15 amino acids. Germline CDR1 reads SEHNR; CDR2 reads FQNEAQ (reference sequence). CDR3 nucleotides: TGTGCCAGCAGCTTAGCTGCGGGGGAGAACACTGAAGCTTTCTTT. Residues: CASSLAAGENTEAFF. The full variable domain, in which reference TRBV7-9 and TRBJ1-1 provide the parts outside the CDR3, is DTGVSQNPRHKITKRGQNVTFRCDPISEHNRLYWYRQTLGQGPEFLTYFQNEAQLEKSRLLSDRFSAERPKGSFSTLEIQRTEQGDSAMYLCASSLAAGENTEAFFGQGTRLTVV.